Described below is a single T cell receptor beta chain sequence and its context. This record comes from a study of control samples from healthy donors and cancer patients. Generated by immunoSEQ multiplex PCR, the TCRdb table keeps only in-frame clones and is missing some. The sample holds roughly 99,000 clones, around 80% seen once. With 5 bases removed from V and 4 bases from J, the gap between germline ends came to 14 bases. CDR3 length: 14 amino acids. CDR1 is SGHAT, CDR2 FQDESV, per germline (reference sequence). What was sequenced was blood. The V and J genes are TRBV11-1 and TRBJ1-2, with D unclear. This TCR was recovered from a man aged 60-69 years in good health. The CDR3 DNA is TGTGCCAGCAGCCAGATAGTTGGGAGCTATGGCTACACCTTC. Its translation is CASSQIVGSYGYTF.